A selection of T cell receptor beta chains follows, all from one sample in a study of cytomegalovirus exposure and HLA in healthy donors. Assay: immunoSEQ multiplex PCR; the TCRdb copy retains only in-frame clones and omits some. The sample holds under 150,000 clones, about two thirds seen once. Sequenced input: PBMCs. These receptors were obtained from a man between 60 and 75 years old in good health and CMV-seronegative. Each CDR3 is given with its conserved first and last residue. The D gene is left open where the match is weak. Not every row has a clone size; where given, it reads once, few, many or a size class.

DNA | CDR3 | J | D | V | size
TGCGCCAGCGGGACAGGGGTCAATGAGCAGTTCTTC | CASGTGVNEQFF | TRBJ2-1 | TRBD1 | TRBV5-1 | NA
TGTGCCAGCAGCGTGGGACAGCCTTCAGGCGAGCAGTACTTC | CASSVGQPSGEQYF | TRBJ2-7 | TRBD1 | TRBV9 | few
TGCAGCGTCGGGGATAAAGAAAAACTGTTTTTT | CSVGDKEKLFF | TRBJ1-4 | NA | TRBV29-1 | NA
TGTGCCAGCAGCTGGGGCAACTACGAGCAGTACTTC | CASSWGNYEQYF | TRBJ2-7 | NA | TRBV5-6 | NA
TGTGCCAGCAGTCAGGGGGCCCAGCCCCAGCATTTT | CASSQGAQPQHF | TRBJ1-5 | TRBD1 | TRBV28 | NA
TGTGCCAGCAGCTTAGCGCAGGGGGCCTTCAACGAGCAGTACTTC | CASSLAQGAFNEQYF | TRBJ2-7 | TRBD1 | TRBV7-3 | few
TGTGCCAGCAGCTTTCCCCCTGGGGCGGCTAATGAAAAACTGTTTTTT | CASSFPPGAANEKLFF | TRBJ1-4 | NA | TRBV7-2 | NA
TGTGCCAGCAGCCCTCCCCTAGAGGTAGATACGCAGTATTTT | CASSPPLEVDTQYF | TRBJ2-3 | NA | TRBV5-6 | NA
TGTGCCAGCAGCCCACGGACAGGGAGATCTAACTATGGCTACACCTTC | CASSPRTGRSNYGYTF | TRBJ1-2 | TRBD1 | TRBV7-8 | few
TGTGCCAGCGGCGAAGACAGGGGGCCCGGCACAGATACGCAGTATTTT | CASGEDRGPGTDTQYF | TRBJ2-3 | TRBD1 | TRBV25-1 | NA
TGTGCCAGCAGCTTAGGGGGGGTTCGGGGCGGTGAAAAACTGTTTTTT | CASSLGGVRGGEKLFF | TRBJ1-4 | NA | TRBV7-2 | NA
TGTGCCAGCAGTTGGACTAGCGGGATGGTAGATACGCAGTATTTT | CASSWTSGMVDTQYF | TRBJ2-3 | TRBD2 | TRBV27 | NA
TGTGCCTGGAGTGTACACCTCCAAGAGACCCAGTACTTC | CAWSVHLQETQYF | TRBJ2-5 | NA | TRBV30 | few
TGTGCCAGCAGCCCCGGGACAGGCAAGGATGAAAAACTGTTTTTT | CASSPGTGKDEKLFF | TRBJ1-4 | TRBD1 | TRBV11-2 | once
TGTGCCAGCAGCTTAGGGACGTCACAGGGAGAGGGCTACACCTTC | CASSLGTSQGEGYTF | TRBJ1-2 | NA | TRBV7-2 | NA
TGTGCCAGCAGCTTTAAGGGTGTTCGGGGGGCCTACGAGCAGTACTTC | CASSFKGVRGAYEQYF | TRBJ2-7 | TRBD2 | TRBV5-6 | NA
TGTGCCAGCAGCCAAGTATGGGCAGGGAACACTGAAGCTTTCTTT | CASSQVWAGNTEAFF | TRBJ1-1 | NA | TRBV4-2 | NA
TGTGCCAGCAGCTTGGCCAGGGGCGAAGAAGTATCCGGGGAGCTGTTTTTT | CASSLARGEEVSGELFF | TRBJ2-2 | NA | TRBV5-4 | few
TGTGCCAGCAGCAATGAACAGGTCCTGAACTATGGCTACACCTTC | CASSNEQVLNYGYTF | TRBJ1-2 | NA | TRBV9 | NA
TGCGCCAGCAGCTTGTCTACGGGAGCTGCAGATACGCAGTATTTT | CASSLSTGAADTQYF | TRBJ2-3 | NA | TRBV5-1 | NA
TGTGCCAGCAATAAGCTAGCGGGACCGGAGACCCAGTACTTC | CASNKLAGPETQYF | TRBJ2-5 | TRBD2 | TRBV28 | NA
TGTGCCAGTAGTAGCGGGAACACAGATACGCAGTATTTT | CASSSGNTDTQYF | TRBJ2-3 | NA | TRBV19 | NA
TGTGCCAGCAGTTACGCCGCAGGGATCGCGTCCGAGCAGTACTTC | CASSYAAGIASEQYF | TRBJ2-7 | NA | TRBV6-5 | few
TGTGCCAGCAGCGTACCGGGACAGGGATCTTACGAGCAGTACTTC | CASSVPGQGSYEQYF | TRBJ2-7 | TRBD1 | TRBV5-6 | NA
TGTGCCAGCAAACGCCAGGGGGCAGGTGAAAAACTGTTTTTT | CASKRQGAGEKLFF | TRBJ1-4 | TRBD1 | TRBV5-6 | NA
TGTGCCAGCAGCCAGACAGGGAACACCGGGGAGCTGTTTTTT | CASSQTGNTGELFF | TRBJ2-2 | NA | TRBV7-9 | NA
TGTGCCAGCAGGACCGGGACAGGGACCTTCTCTGGGGCCAACGTCCTGACTTTC | CASRTGTGTFSGANVLTF | TRBJ2-6 | TRBD1 | TRBV2 | few
TGTGCCAGCAGTGTTTCGGGACAGGGTGATACGCAGTATTTT | CASSVSGQGDTQYF | TRBJ2-3 | TRBD1 | TRBV6-4 | NA
TGTGCCAGCTCACCTCGGACTAGCGGCTACGAGCAGTACTTC | CASSPRTSGYEQYF | TRBJ2-7 | TRBD2 | TRBV18 | NA
TGTGCCAGCAAGTCGGAAGCCAGGGAAGGTTCACCCCTCCACTTT | CASKSEAREGSPLHF | TRBJ1-6 | NA | TRBV6-5 | NA
TGTGCCAGCAGCGTAAAAGGCGGCAACACCGGGGAGCTGTTTTTT | CASSVKGGNTGELFF | TRBJ2-2 | NA | TRBV9 | NA
TGTGCCTGGATGGGTAGCGGCACAGATACGCAGTATTTT | CAWMGSGTDTQYF | TRBJ2-3 | NA | TRBV30 | NA
TGTGCCAGCACCCCGCAACTAGCGGGGGCCTACGAGCAGTACTTC | CASTPQLAGAYEQYF | TRBJ2-7 | TRBD2 | TRBV28 | NA
TGTGCCAGCAGTTTAGCACGGGACACTCAAAACTACGAGCAGTACTTC | CASSLARDTQNYEQYF | TRBJ2-7 | NA | TRBV28 | NA
TGCGCCAGCAGCTTGGGAGCGGGAAGGGGGTCAGATACGCAGTATTTT | CASSLGAGRGSDTQYF | TRBJ2-3 | NA | TRBV5-1 | NA
TGTGCCAGCAGCGTAGCTCTGGGGCCTTTCGAGCAGTACTTC | CASSVALGPFEQYF | TRBJ2-7 | NA | TRBV9 | NA
TGTGCCAGCAGCTCCACTAGCGGGAGCTACGAGCAGTACTTC | CASSSTSGSYEQYF | TRBJ2-7 | TRBD2 | TRBV7-6 | NA
TGCGCCAGCAGCTTGGACTCAGGGAACACTGAAGCTTTCTTT | CASSLDSGNTEAFF | TRBJ1-1 | NA | TRBV5-1 | few
TGTGCCAGCAGGTCAGGGGTCTGGGGAGAAGCTTTCTTT | CASRSGVWGEAFF | TRBJ1-1 | NA | TRBV28 | NA
TGTGCCTCCCACCCGGCGGGGGGGTACACTGAAGCTTTCTTT | CASHPAGGYTEAFF | TRBJ1-1 | NA | TRBV10-3 | NA
TGCGCCAGCAGCCTTCGACTAGCGGGAGGATCGGAGACCCAGTACTTC | CASSLRLAGGSETQYF | TRBJ2-5 | TRBD2 | TRBV4-3 | NA
TGTGCCAGCAGCATAGGGACTAGCGGGAGTAGAGAGACCCAGTACTTC | CASSIGTSGSRETQYF | TRBJ2-5 | TRBD2 | TRBV5-4 | NA
TGCGCCAGCAGGTTGGGGGCGTCGAAGACTAATGAAAAACTGTTTTTT | CASRLGASKTNEKLFF | TRBJ1-4 | NA | TRBV5-1 | NA
TGTGCCTGGAGTCTCGGACTAGCGAGCGATGAGCAGTTCTTC | CAWSLGLASDEQFF | TRBJ2-1 | TRBD2 | TRBV30 | NA
TGCGCCAGCAGCTGGACTAGCGGTAACACCGGGGAGCTGTTTTTT | CASSWTSGNTGELFF | TRBJ2-2 | TRBD2 | TRBV5-1 | NA
TGTGCCAGCAGTTTTTCGGGACTGAGTAATGAAAAACTGTTTTTT | CASSFSGLSNEKLFF | TRBJ1-4 | NA | TRBV28 | NA
TGTGCCAGCAGCTTAAAAGGGGTGAACCACGGGTTGCAGCCCCAGCATTTT | CASSLKGVNHGLQPQHF | TRBJ1-5 | NA | TRBV7-3 | NA
TGTGCCAGCCACCGGAGGGGCGAAACTGAAGCTTTCTTT | CASHRRGETEAFF | TRBJ1-1 | NA | TRBV19 | NA
TGCGCCAGCAACGAGGACAGTTTGAACACTGAAGCTTTCTTT | CASNEDSLNTEAFF | TRBJ1-1 | NA | TRBV5-1 | NA
TGTGCCAGTAGTTCGGGACTCGCCTCCTACGAGCAGTACTTC | CASSSGLASYEQYF | TRBJ2-7 | NA | TRBV19 | NA
TGTGCCAGCTCACCCCTAGGACAGAACACTGAAGCTTTCTTT | CASSPLGQNTEAFF | TRBJ1-1 | NA | TRBV18 | once
TGTGCCAGTAGGCAGGGGACGAACACCGGGGAGCTGTTTTTT | CASRQGTNTGELFF | TRBJ2-2 | NA | TRBV7-8 | NA
TGTGCCAGCAGCTCCGACAGCCAAGTGGGGGATACGCAGTATTTT | CASSSDSQVGDTQYF | TRBJ2-3 | NA | TRBV7-3 | NA
TGTGCCAGCAGCCTAGCGGGAGGAACCAATGAGCAGTTCTTC | CASSLAGGTNEQFF | TRBJ2-1 | TRBD2 | TRBV28 | NA
TGTGCCAGCAGTTACTCGGGGGGTGGGGAACAACAGCCCCAGCATTTT | CASSYSGGGEQQPQHF | TRBJ1-5 | NA | TRBV6-6 | NA
TGTGCCAGCAGTTACTCGTCCCCTTACGAGCAGTACTTC | CASSYSSPYEQYF | TRBJ2-7 | NA | TRBV6-6 | NA
TGTGCCAGCAGTTTATCCCGGACAGCTAACTATGGCTACACCTTC | CASSLSRTANYGYTF | TRBJ1-2 | NA | TRBV28 | NA
TGTGCCAGCAGCCGGTGGGGGGTAGATCAGCCCCAGCATTTT | CASSRWGVDQPQHF | TRBJ1-5 | NA | TRBV6-5 | NA